The 22 T cell receptor beta chains presented below share a single source sample, sequenced in a study of blood T cells in healthy people across ages. The second PCR ran about 6 to 12 cycles with a sample-barcoded 5' primer and J-beta primers. MiXCR was run by TCRdb on the 5' RACE reads, yielding one entry per CDR3 protein. The table lists around 650,000 distinct CDR3 sequences, about 30% of them singletons. Input material: blood. Receptors originate from a woman of 80 years or more in good health.

The table lists this clonotype with a few counts. The chain recombines TRBV12-3 or TRBV12-4 with TRBJ1-5; no definite D call. The length of the CDR3 is 14 residues. With 6 bases removed from V and 0 bases from J, the gap between germline ends came to 9 bases. The CDR3 region has the DNA TGTGCCAGCAGACAGATGAATAGCAATCAGCCCCAGCATTTT. It codes for CASRQMNSNQPQHF.

The chain couples TRBV30 to TRBJ2-7, with D maybe TRBD2 (6 bases). V was cut by 7 bases and J by 3 bases, with 10 bases left in between. There are 11 residues in the CDR3. The germline CDR1 and CDR2 sequences are GTSNPN and SVGIG (reference sequence). The CDR3 bases are TGTGCCTCCGGGGGATTCTACGAGCAGTACTTC. Translated: CASGGFYEQYF.

This clonotype occurred many times. CDR3 nucleotide sequence: TGTGCCAGCAGTGACGGGGGGGGACAACGGCAGTTCTTC. Amino acids: CASSDGGGQRQFF. This rearrangement joins TRBV25-1 to TRBJ2-1, with TRBD2 matching over 8 bases. V lost 3 bases to trimming and J lost 12 bases; unmatched junction nucleotides: 7. Germline V CDR1 and CDR2: MGHDK, SYGVNS. This CDR3 region has 13 residues.

This clonotype was seen many times. The chain recombines TRBV5-6 with TRBJ1-6, with D perhaps matching TRBD1 (6 bases). V lost 3 bases to trimming and J lost 0 bases, with 10 bases between them. CDR1 and CDR2 (germline): SGHDT, YYEEEE. This CDR3 comprises 16 residues. In nucleotides, the CDR3 is TGTGCCAGCAGCTCAGACAGGAGCTCCTATAATTCACCCCTCCACTTT. The encoded protein is CASSSDRSSYNSPLHF.

As for this clonotype: Just one base apart from a much larger clone, this may be a read error. The CDR3 protein is CASSLNRGSLLHF. CDR3 sequence (DNA): TGCGCCAGCAGCTTAAACAGGGGTTCACTCCTCCACTTT. V is TRBV5-1 and J is TRBJ1-6; 7 bases are shared with TRBD1. Germline CDR1 is SGHRS and CDR2 is YFSETQ. This CDR3 is built from 13 residues.

This clonotype showed up many times. The CDR3 loop reads CASSLARGSWFEQYF. The CDR3 coding sequence is TGTGCCAGCAGCTTAGCGAGGGGGTCGTGGTTCGAGCAGTACTTC. The V call is TRBV7-2, the J call TRBJ2-7, with D possibly TRBD1 on 6 matching bases. V was shortened by 0 bases and J by 6 bases, with 15 bases between the two germline ends. This CDR3 is built from 15 residues. Germline V lookup: CDR1 SGHTA, CDR2 FQGNSA.

This clonotype appeared many times. The chain is built from TRBV27 and TRBJ2-1, with 13 bases matching TRBD2. This CDR3 comprises 17 residues. Germline V gene sequence: CDR1 MNHEY, CDR2 SMNVEV (reference sequence). V lost 5 bases to trimming and J lost 2 bases; unmatched junction nucleotides: 6. CDR3 DNA sequence: TGTGCCAGCAGTCCGCGACTAGCGGGGGGAGCCTACAATGAGCAGTTCTTC. Translating it yields CASSPRLAGGAYNEQFF.

The V call is TRBV12-3 or TRBV12-4, the J call TRBJ2-3; TRBD2 is a possible D gene (6 bases). The CDR3 has 15 amino acids. V shed 6 bases and J shed 0 bases, with 13 bases lying between them. The CDR3 coding sequence is TGTGCCAGCAGCCTTAGCGGCCATAGCACAGATACGCAGTATTTT. Protein sequence: CASSLSGHSTDTQYF.

The gene calls are TRBV5-1 and TRBJ1-6; 9 nucleotides agree with TRBD1. Germline trimming cut 4 bases from V and 12 bases from J; bases unmatched to any gene: 11. This CDR3 comprises 15 residues. CDR1 and CDR2 from the germline V gene are SGHRS and YFSETQ. The CDR3 bases are TGCGCCAGCAGCGTCCGGACAGGGGAGGGTAAACCCCTCCACTTT. As protein: CASSVRTGEGKPLHF.

This chain uses TRBV6-5 with TRBJ2-1, with TRBD1 identical over 9 bases. Germline lookup yields CDR1 MNHEY and CDR2 SVGAGI. The CDR3 sequence is 14 residues long. After removal of 9 bases from V and 4 bases from J, the junction contained 7 bases not matched to a gene. CDR3 protein: CASPGQGKYNEQFF. The CDR3 nucleotides are TGTGCCAGTCCCGGACAGGGGAAGTACAATGAGCAGTTCTTC.

A word on this clonotype: Possible read error: a much larger clone is one base away. The chain is built from TRBV6-6 and TRBJ2-5; tentatively, D is TRBD1 (7 bases). Germline values: CDR1 MNHNY, CDR2 SVGAGI (reference sequence). The CDR3 covers 13 residues. In DNA form, the CDR3 reads TGTGTCACCCGGACAGGAGGGGGAGAGACCCAGTACTTC. The encoded protein is CVTRTGGGETQYF.

The chain couples TRBV20-1 to TRBJ1-5; 10 nucleotides agree with TRBD1. This CDR3 has 15 residues. Germline CDR1 and CDR2: DFQATT and SNEGSKA (reference sequence). J lost 7 bases, V lost 2 bases, and 8 bases had no gene match. CDR3 region: CSARLGQGGRQPQHF. DNA for the CDR3: TGCAGTGCTAGACTCGGACAGGGGGGAAGGCAGCCCCAGCATTTT.

In this sample, this clonotype turned up many times. V and J are TRBV15 and TRBJ1-4; 8 nucleotides match TRBD1. The CDR3 is 15 amino acids. V shed 5 bases, J shed 8 bases, and the junction held 10 bases outside the gene matches. The V gene's germline CDR1 is LNHNV and CDR2 YYDKDF (reference sequence). In DNA form, the CDR3 reads TGTGCCACCAGCCAGAGCGCGACAGGGGAGGAAAAACTGTTTTTT. Translation: CATSQSATGEEKLFF.

The table lists this clonotype with many counts. The chain couples TRBV12-3 or TRBV12-4 to TRBJ2-7, with TRBD2 matching over 8 bases. Losses at the gene ends were 10 bases for V and 6 bases for J; bases not matched to a gene: 8. There are 12 residues in the CDR3. CDR3 DNA sequence: TGTGCCACTACGGGGGGGGTCGGCGAGCAGTACTTC. It encodes CATTGGVGEQYF.

The V and J genes are TRBV12-3 or TRBV12-4 and TRBJ1-1, with no clear D. CDR3 length equals 14 residues. V dropped 5 bases and J dropped 4 bases, with 14 bases sitting between them. CDR3 nucleotides: TGTGCCAGCAGTCCCTCGGGTGAAGGCACTGAAGCTTTCTTT. Translation gives CASSPSGEGTEAFF.

The table lists this clonotype with a few counts. This chain joins TRBV5-6 and TRBJ1-2; the D gene is possibly TRBD1 (5 bases). The CDR3 sequence is 16 residues long. V dropped 0 bases and J dropped 4 bases, with 16 bases sitting between them. The germline CDR1 and CDR2 sequences are SGHDT and YYEEEE. Here the CDR3 DNA reads TGTGCCAGCAGCTTGGGAGGGGAAGAAGGTGGCTATGGCTACACCTTC. Translating it yields CASSLGGEEGGYGYTF.

Notes on this clonotype: A much larger clone is a single base away; this may be a read error. The chain joins TRBV11-1 to TRBJ2-3; 7 nucleotides align to TRBD1. The germline V gene encodes CDR1 SGHAT and CDR2 FQDESV (reference sequence). This CDR3 has 15 amino acids. The J segment lost 2 bases and the V segment lost 11 bases, leaving 13 bases of the junction unmatched. CDR3 nucleotide sequence: TGTGCCGGCACTCTTACCGGACAGGACACAGATACGCAGTATTTT. Protein sequence: CAGTLTGQDTDTQYF.

This clonotype was observed a few times. This could be a read error, since a much larger clone is one nucleotide away. This chain uses TRBV5-1 with TRBJ2-1; the match to TRBD1 covers 8 bases. Germline V gene lookup returns CDR1 SGHRS and CDR2 YFSETQ. The CDR3 runs to 14 residues. Germline trimming cut 5 bases from V and 7 bases from J; bases unmatched to any gene: 8. The CDR3, as DNA: TGCGCCAGCAGAGGGCAGGGGGCGCATAATGAGCAGTTCTTC. Its protein product is CASRGQGAHNEQFF.

The CDR3 DNA reads as TGTGCCAGCAGCCCACCCCAGAGCACCGGGGAGCTGTTTTTT. It codes for CASSPPQSTGELFF. V is TRBV7-9 and J is TRBJ2-2; D call uncertain. The CDR3 is made up of 14 amino acids. V gave up 5 bases and J gave up 4 bases, with 11 bases separating them. CDR1 and CDR2 from the germline V gene are SEHNR and FQNEAQ (reference sequence).

This chain uses TRBV7-2 with TRBJ2-3; weak D call: TRBD2 (7 bases). This CDR3 contains 16 residues. V lost 2 bases to trimming and J lost 4 bases, with 16 bases between them. Germline values: CDR1 SGHTA, CDR2 FQGNSA. The DNA of the CDR3 is TGTGCCAGCAGCTTACTGGGGGCAGCGGGGTCAGATACGCAGTATTTT. Translated: CASSLLGAAGSDTQYF. Looking up the rest from reference TRBV7-2 and TRBJ2-3 gives the full variable domain: GAGVSQSPSNKVTEKGKDVELRCDPISGHTALYWYRQSLGQGLEFLIYFQGNSAPDKSGLPSDRFSAERTGGSVSTLTIQRTQQEDSAVYLCASSLLGAAGSDTQYFGPGTRLTVL.

The chain has TRBV20-1 and TRBJ1-1; D is possibly TRBD1 (6 bases). The CDR3 has 15 residues. Per germline, CDR1 DFQATT and CDR2 SNEGSKA (reference sequence). Trimming removed 3 bases from V and 1 base from J, with 15 bases in between. CDR3 in amino acids: CSARDTSGQNTEAFF. The CDR3 DNA reads TGCAGTGCTAGGGACACGTCGGGACAGAACACTGAAGCTTTCTTT.

This clonotype was detected many times. The chain carries TRBV28 and TRBJ2-7; 9 bases match TRBD1. V shed 9 bases and J 4 bases; nucleotides not matched to a gene: 13. The CDR3 extends over 15 amino acids. CDR1 MDHEN and CDR2 SYDVKM come from the germline V gene. CDR3: CASKTPGQGGYEQYF. CDR3 DNA sequence: TGTGCCAGTAAGACTCCGGGACAGGGAGGTTACGAGCAGTACTTC.